These 5 T cell receptor beta chains originate from one sample sequenced in a study of T cell repertoires in cytomegalovirus infection. TCRdb used MiXCR to reprocess the reads, holding one entry per CDR3 protein. Of about 530,000 distinct CDR3 sequences detected, 26% appear once; the ten largest clones hold approximately 13%. The sample comprised PBMCs. Source of these receptors: a human donor in good health (CMV status not recorded). Some clones in this sample may be carry-over from other donors' samples.

This clonotype was detected only a few times. The chain links TRBV5-1 to TRBJ1-1, with TRBD1 identical over 9 bases. Germline V gene sequence: CDR1 SGHRS, CDR2 YFSETQ. Losses at the gene ends were 4 bases for V and 5 bases for J; bases not matched to a gene: 9. The length of the CDR3 is 15 residues. This CDR3 is CASSAGTGLMTEAFF. CDR3 nucleotide sequence: TGCGCCAGCAGCGCCGGGACAGGGCTTATGACTGAAGCTTTCTTT.

The J gene is TRBJ1-5, the V gene TRBV7-6; 10 nucleotides align to TRBD1. Germline CDR1 is SGHVS and CDR2 is FNYEAQ. The J segment lost 3 bases and the V segment lost 1 base, leaving 6 bases of the junction unmatched. The CDR3 consists of 17 residues. CDR3 region: CASSLDPGQGVNQPQHF. CDR3 in DNA: TGTGCCAGCAGCTTAGACCCAGGACAGGGGGTCAATCAGCCCCAGCATTTT.

The gene calls are TRBV19 and TRBJ1-1; D call uncertain. The CDR3 has 13 residues. Looked up from germline, CDR1 is LNHDA and CDR2 is SQIVND (reference sequence). V was cut by 6 bases and J by 2 bases, with 10 bases left in between. The DNA of the CDR3 is TGTGCCAGTAGCCCCTGGTCCAACACTGAAGCTTTCTTT. It codes for CASSPWSNTEAFF. The whole variable domain, remainder taken from reference TRBV19 and TRBJ1-1, is DGGITQSPKYLFRKEGQNVTLSCEQNLNHDAMYWYRQDPGQGLRLIYYSQIVNDFQKGDIAEGYSVSREKKESFPLTVTSAQKNPTAFYLCASSPWSNTEAFFGQGTRLTVV.

In nucleotides, the CDR3 is TGTGCCAGCAGTCTATTTACCGGGGTTGAGCAGTTCTTC. Translation: CASSLFTGVEQFF. The chain uses TRBV6-2 or TRBV6-3 and TRBJ2-1; possibly TRBD2 for D (5 bases). Trimming removed 5 bases at V and 9 bases at J, with 14 bases between. The CDR3 length is 13 residues. The germline V gene has CDR1 MNHEY and CDR2 SVGEGT.

This clonotype was observed many times. The chain recombines TRBV7-9 with TRBJ1-1, with D hard to call. The germline V gene has CDR1 SEHNR and CDR2 FQNEAQ (reference sequence). The CDR3 covers 14 residues. With 5 bases removed from V and 5 bases from J, the gap between germline ends came to 15 bases. The CDR3 DNA sequence: TGTGCCAGCAGCACCGGTCCCACGGAGACTGAAGCTTTCTTT. Protein sequence: CASSTGPTETEAFF. The full variable domain, its missing parts supplied by reference TRBV7-9 and TRBJ1-1, is DTGVSQNPRHKITKRGQNVTFRCDPISEHNRLYWYRQTLGQGPEFLTYFQNEAQLEKSRLLSDRFSAERPKGSFSTLEIQRTEQGDSAMYLCASSTGPTETEAFFGQGTRLTVV.